One and the same sample provided the 24 T cell receptor beta chains below, sequenced in a study of control samples from healthy donors and cancer patients. Measured with immunoSEQ multiplex PCR; TCRdb has only the in-frame clones, and not every one. The sample consists of 120,000 to 150,000 clones, 75% to 95% of them appearing once. The sample comprised blood. Source of these receptors: a man between 25 and 39 years old in good health.

This chain links TRBV9 with TRBJ2-1; the match to TRBD1 covers 10 bases. The germline gives CDR1 SGDLS, CDR2 YYNGEE. With 0 bases clipped from V and 8 bases from J, the junction kept 8 bases outside the gene matches. This CDR3 is 16 amino acids long. The chain's CDR3 is CASSVGDRGGSDEQFF. CDR3 nucleotide sequence: TGTGCCAGCAGCGTAGGGGACAGGGGAGGTAGTGATGAGCAGTTCTTC. The whole variable domain, remainder taken from reference TRBV9 and TRBJ2-1, is DSGVTQTPKHLITATGQRVTLRCSPRSGDLSVYWYQQSLDQGLQFLIQYYNGEERAKGNILERFSAQQFPDLHSELNLSSLELGDSALYFCASSVGDRGGSDEQFFGPGTRLTVL.

This clone was picked up a small number of times. The V and J genes are TRBV28 and TRBJ1-2, with 10 bases aligning to TRBD1. Trimming removed 3 bases from V and 2 bases from J; junction bases left unmatched: 0. CDR1 and CDR2 from the germline V gene are MDHEN and SYDVKM. The CDR3 spans 14 residues. CDR3 bases: TGTGCCAGCAGTTTGACAGGGGGCAACTATGGCTACACCTTC. It specifies CASSLTGGNYGYTF.

This chain uses TRBV27 with TRBJ2-3, with 7 bases aligning to TRBD2. V lost 5 bases and J lost 4; bases outside the gene matches: 9. Germline CDR1 MNHEY, CDR2 SMNVEV (reference sequence). The CDR3 sequence is 15 residues long. CDR3 in DNA: TGTGCCAGCAGTCCCGTCAGCGGGGCTGCAGATACGCAGTATTTT. Translation: CASSPVSGAADTQYF.

The rearrangement links TRBV5-1 to TRBJ1-2, with 7 bases aligning to TRBD1. CDR3 length: 14 residues. The trim removed 3 bases at V and 6 bases at J, leaving 8 bases unmatched. Germline V gene lookup returns CDR1 SGHRS and CDR2 YFSETQ. The CDR3 here is CASSSYDRVHGYTF. The CDR3 nucleotides are TGCGCCAGCAGCTCATACGACAGGGTCCATGGCTACACCTTC.

This chain connects TRBV5-1 to TRBJ2-3; 13 bases match TRBD2. This CDR3 comprises 16 residues. The V segment lost 4 bases and the J segment 5 bases; nucleotides outside the gene matches: 7. Germline V gene lookup returns CDR1 SGHRS and CDR2 YFSETQ. The CDR3 bases are TGCGCCAGCAGCAGGGAACTAGCGGGGGGGCGAGATACGCAGTATTTT. This translates into CASSRELAGGRDTQYF.

The chain joins TRBV18 to TRBJ2-4; D not resolved. The CDR3 is 13 amino acids. Germline loops: CDR1 KGHSH, CDR2 LQKENI. Trimming left V 2 bases short and J 5 bases short, with 7 bases between. The CDR3 DNA sequence: TGTGCCAGCTCACCATTTAGAGAAAACATTCAGTACTTC. This translates into CASSPFRENIQYF.

This rearrangement joins TRBV6-5 to TRBJ2-2; TRBD1 agrees at 9 bases. V gave up 6 bases and J gave up 5 bases; unmatched junction bases: 4. The CDR3 runs to 14 residues. CDR1 is MNHEY and CDR2 is SVGAGI in the germline V gene. The CDR3 spells CASSRDRVTGELFF. CDR3 nucleotides: TGTGCCAGCAGCCGGGACAGGGTTACCGGGGAGCTGTTTTTT.

This rearrangement joins TRBV10-2 to TRBJ2-3; 8 bases map to TRBD1. The V gene end was trimmed by 7 bases and the J gene end by 5 bases; junction bases not matched to a gene: 11. Germline V gene sequence: CDR1 WSHSY, CDR2 SAAADI. This CDR3 has 15 residues. CDR3 nucleotides: TGCGCCAGCACCTCCGGGACAGGTGGGGGAGATACGCAGTATTTT. It codes for CASTSGTGGGDTQYF.

This clone was seen only once. The gene calls are TRBV7-6 and TRBJ2-1; the match to TRBD2 covers 13 bases. The CDR3 is 16 residues long. Trimming cost V 1 base and J 7 bases; bases outside gene matches: 4. The V gene's germline CDR1 is SGHVS and CDR2 FNYEAQ. The CDR3 coding sequence is TGTGCCAGCAGCTTAGGGACTAGCGGGGGTAGAAATGAGCAGTTCTTC. This gives the protein CASSLGTSGGRNEQFF.

The chain joins TRBV11-2 to TRBJ2-5; D gene ambiguous. CDR1 is SGHAT, CDR2 FQNNGV, per germline. This CDR3 is built from 15 residues. Trimming stripped 1 base from V and 5 bases from J, with 14 bases between. CDR3 in amino acids: CASSLGLSGVETQYF. DNA of the CDR3: TGTGCCAGCAGCTTAGGATTGAGTGGGGTGGAGACCCAGTACTTC.

The rearrangement links TRBV7-3 to TRBJ2-1, with D possibly being TRBD2 (6 bases). The germline V gene has CDR1 SGHTA and CDR2 FQGTGA. CDR3 length: 15 amino acids. V lost 5 bases and J lost 8, with 19 bases in between. CDR3 sequence (DNA): TGTGCCAGCAGCCCCCCGGAGGGTAGCGTCGATGAGCAGTTCTTC. This sequence encodes CASSPPEGSVDEQFF. Full variable domain (outside the CDR3, taken from reference TRBV7-3 and TRBJ2-1): GAGVSQTPSNKVTEKGKYVELRCDPISGHTALYWYRQSLGQGPEFLIYFQGTGAADDSGLPNDRFFAVRPEGSVSTLKIQRTERGDSAVYLCASSPPEGSVDEQFFGPGTRLTVL.

V and J are TRBV4-2 and TRBJ1-2; TRBD1 matches 7 bases. The trim removed 6 bases at V and 0 bases at J, leaving 13 bases unmatched. The CDR3 is 17 residues long. The germline gives CDR1 LGHNA, CDR2 YNFKEQ. Written as DNA, the CDR3 is TGTGCCAGCAGTCCACATTTGTACAGGGGTTCTAACTATGGCTACACCTTC. This translates into CASSPHLYRGSNYGYTF.

The chain links TRBV6-5 to TRBJ1-5, with a tentative D call TRBD1 (5 bases). The germline V and J ends were trimmed by 5 bases and 7 bases, with 15 bases remaining between them. The CDR3 is 14 amino acids. Germline CDR1 MNHEY, CDR2 SVGAGI. CDR3 residues: CASSTQGSWQPQHF. CDR3 bases: TGTGCCAGCAGTACCCAGGGTTCGTGGCAGCCCCAGCATTTT.

The genes are TRBV12-3 or TRBV12-4 and TRBJ1-2; possibly TRBD1 for D (6 bases). V was clipped by 3 bases and J by 4 bases, with 9 bases between them. CDR3 size: 13 residues. CDR3 DNA: TGTGCCAGCAGTTTCCCAGGGGCCTATGGCTACACCTTC. Amino acid sequence: CASSFPGAYGYTF.

The V gene is TRBV9, the J gene TRBJ2-2; TRBD2 is a possible D gene (6 bases). CDR3 length: 16 residues. CDR1 is SGDLS, CDR2 YYNGEE, per germline. Trimming stripped 0 bases from V and 1 base from J, with 10 bases between. DNA of the CDR3: TGTGCCAGCAGCGTAGTAACCGGGGGGAACACCGGGGAGCTGTTTTTT. This encodes CASSVVTGGNTGELFF.

The genes are TRBV19 and TRBJ1-5, with 9 bases lining up with TRBD1. V was clipped by 5 bases and J by 5 bases; unmatched bases: 7. CDR3 length: 15 amino acids. Germline loops: CDR1 LNHDA, CDR2 SQIVND (reference sequence). The DNA of the CDR3 is TGTGCCAGTAGTTACAGGGGGCGATCTTATCAGCCCCAGCATTTT. Amino acids: CASSYRGRSYQPQHF.

This rearrangement joins TRBV13 to TRBJ1-1, with D uncertain. Germline V CDR1 and CDR2: PRHDT, FYEKMQ (reference sequence). This CDR3 contains 15 residues. V was shortened by 4 bases and J by 3 bases, with 15 bases between the two germline ends. The CDR3 DNA follows: TGTGCCAGCAGCTCCCGGACGGGCTTGGACACTGAAGCTTTCTTT. It translates to CASSSRTGLDTEAFF.

To note about this clone: An end of the junction differs from the germline gene, which may be a read error. This chain uses TRBV5-1 with TRBJ1-2; 8 bases fit TRBD1. Germline V gene lookup returns CDR1 SGHRS and CDR2 YFSETQ. The CDR3 runs to 14 residues. The CDR3 DNA is TGCGCCAGCAGTTTGGGGACAGGAAAGGATGGCTACACCTTC. Residues: CASSLGTGKDGYTF.

This clone was counted once. A junction boundary mismatches the germline segment, possibly from a read error. The V gene is TRBV19, the J gene TRBJ1-2, with D possibly matching TRBD1 (5 bases). Looked up from germline, CDR1 is LNHDA and CDR2 is SQIVND (reference sequence). The CDR3 totals 15 residues. CDR3 amino acids: CASTPRQGTNYDYTF. CDR3 coding DNA: TGTGCCAGTACCCCACGGCAGGGAACTAACTATGACTACACCTTC.

This rearrangement joins TRBV5-1 to TRBJ2-2, with TRBD1 matching over 7 bases. CDR1 is SGHRS, CDR2 YFSETQ, per germline. The CDR3 contains 15 residues. J lost 4 bases, V lost 1 base, and 4 bases had no gene match. The CDR3 DNA reads TGCGCCAGCAGCTTGATAACAGGGGTCACCGGGGAGCTGTTTTTT. Protein sequence: CASSLITGVTGELFF. Full variable domain (rest looked up from reference TRBV5-1 and TRBJ2-2): KAGVTQTPRYLIKTRGQQVTLSCSPISGHRSVSWYQQTPGQGLQFLFEYFSETQRNKGNFPGRFSGRQFSNSRSEMNVSTLELGDSALYLCASSLITGVTGELFFGEGSRLTVL.

The rearrangement links TRBV28 to TRBJ2-1, with 13 bases that match TRBD2. This CDR3 is 18 amino acids long. From germline, CDR1 is MDHEN and CDR2 SYDVKM. J was trimmed by 7 bases and V by 6 bases; bases with no gene match: 15. The chain's CDR3 is CASSSTSGGRFPKNEQFF. CDR3 coding DNA: TGTGCCAGCAGCTCGACTAGCGGGGGGAGGTTTCCGAAGAATGAGCAGTTCTTC.

This chain uses TRBV7-9 with TRBJ1-1; D gene unclear. V lost 5 bases and J lost 1, with 11 bases in between. The germline V gene has CDR1 SEHNR and CDR2 FQNEAQ (reference sequence). CDR3 size: 14 residues. CDR3 region: CASSPESPNTEAFF. In nucleotides, the CDR3 is TGTGCCAGCAGCCCCGAGAGCCCGAACACTGAAGCTTTCTTT.

This chain uses TRBV20-1 with TRBJ1-1; D might be TRBD1 (6 bases). The germline gives CDR1 DFQATT, CDR2 SNEGSKA (reference sequence). CDR3 length: 13 residues. V was cut by 3 bases and J by 0 bases, with 8 bases left in between. CDR3 in amino acids: CSASGQLNTEAFF. CDR3 DNA sequence: TGCAGTGCTAGTGGACAGCTGAACACTGAAGCTTTCTTT.

The rearrangement links TRBV10-2 to TRBJ2-2, with TRBD2 matching over 14 bases. Germline trimming cut 2 bases from V and 2 bases from J; bases unmatched to any gene: 4. Germline V lookup: CDR1 WSHSY, CDR2 SAAADI. CDR3 length equals 18 residues. DNA for the CDR3: TGCGCCAGCAGTGAGAGGACTAGCGGGGGGCTAAACACCGGGGAGCTGTTTTTT. Its protein is CASSERTSGGLNTGELFF.